Each of the 26 T cell receptor beta chains below was sequenced from the same sample in a study of tumor and adjacent non-tumor tissue in lung cancer. Three rounds of nested PCR, following a modified ARM-PCR protocol, produced the TCRbeta library. TCRdb analysed the multiplex PCR reads with MiXCR anew, one entry per CDR3 protein. Of tens of thousands of distinct CDR3 sequences listed, 67% are singletons. RNA was extracted from bulk tissue without any cell sorting. Sequenced material: lung tumor tissue. The receptors originated from a man aged 55 to 70 with non-small cell lung cancer.

This clonotype was found once. This chain links TRBV18 with TRBJ1-2, with 9 bases aligning to TRBD1. The CDR3 totals 17 residues. The germline V gene has CDR1 KGHSH and CDR2 LQKENI. The V gene end was trimmed by 6 bases and the J gene end by 0 bases; junction bases not matched to a gene: 11. Here the CDR3 reads CASSPTGTGNSNYGYTF. DNA of the CDR3: TGTGCCAGCTCTCCGACGGGGACAGGGAATTCTAACTATGGCTACACCTTC.

This clonotype was seen only a few times. Given a much more abundant clone one base away, this may be a read error. CDR3 in DNA: TGCGGTATGTACAGGACGGGAGAGACCCAGTACTTC. Translating it yields CGMYRTGETQYF. The rearrangement joins TRBV29-1 to TRBJ2-5; the D gene is possibly TRBD1 (5 bases). This CDR3 spans 12 amino acids. Germline V gene sequence: CDR1 SQVTM, CDR2 ANQGSEA.

Turning to this clonotype: The conserved phenylalanine or tryptophan normally closing the CDR3 is absent here, so this likely arose from a read error. The genes are TRBV20-1 and TRBJ2-3; 13 nucleotides match TRBD2. Germline V gene lookup returns CDR1 DFQATT and CDR2 SNEGSKA (reference sequence). This CDR3 spans 15 amino acids. The chain's CDR3 is CSARTSGSDEDTQYY. In DNA, the CDR3 is TGCAGTGCGAGGACTAGCGGGAGTGATGAAGATACTCAGTATTAT.

This clonotype occurred many times. V is TRBV5-1 and J is TRBJ2-2; D not certain. Between the trimmed V and J ends, which lost 3 bases and 5 bases, there was a span of 11 bases. This CDR3 is built from 14 residues. Germline V gene data show CDR1 as SGHRS and CDR2 as YFSETQ. CDR3 loop: CASSSAEITGELFF. The CDR3 coding sequence is TGCGCCAGCAGCTCGGCGGAGATTACCGGGGAGCTGTTTTTT.

This chain connects TRBV7-9 to TRBJ1-6; D gene ambiguous. The CDR3 totals 17 residues. Germline-derived CDR1 and CDR2 are SEHNR and FQNEAQ (reference sequence). Between the trimmed V and J ends, which lost 5 bases and 4 bases, there was a span of 18 bases. CDR3 nucleotides: TGTGCCAGCAGCCCGATACGGAGGAGTGAGTATAATTCACCCCTCCACTTT. Its translation is CASSPIRRSEYNSPLHF.

A remark on this clonotype: At one end, the junction sequence differs from germline, possibly due to a read error. The genes are TRBV6-2 or TRBV6-3 and TRBJ1-2; D gene ambiguous. Germline V CDR1 and CDR2: MNHEY, SVGEGT. This CDR3 contains 15 residues. CDR3: CARSYSAGLNYGYTF. CDR3 bases: TGTGCCCGCAGTTACTCGGCGGGCCTGAACTATGGCTACACCTTC.

The gene calls are TRBV11-2 and TRBJ2-3; D gene uncertain. The CDR3 has 12 amino acids. CDR1 and CDR2 from the germline V gene are SGHAT and FQNNGV. V lost 5 bases to trimming and J lost 4 bases, with 7 bases between them. The CDR3 DNA is TGTGCCAGCAGCCACACCCCAGATACGCAGTATTTT. The encoded protein is CASSHTPDTQYF.

Concerning this clonotype: Possible read error: a much larger clone is one base away. This chain connects TRBV30 to TRBJ2-5; the D is unclear. V was clipped by 4 bases and J by 3 bases, with 12 bases between them. CDR1 GTSNPN and CDR2 SVGIG come from the germline V gene (reference sequence). This CDR3 region has 13 residues. CDR3 in amino acids: CAWTMGLEETQYF. DNA of the CDR3: TGTGCCTGGACCATGGGATTGGAAGAGACCCAGTACTTC. The full variable domain, with the rest looked up from reference TRBV30 and TRBJ2-5, is SQTIHQWPATLVQPVGSPLSLECTVEGTSNPNLYWYRQAAGRGLQLLFYSVGIGQISSEVPQNLSASRPQDRQFILSSKKLLLSDSGFYLCAWTMGLEETQYFGPGTRLLVL.

The V call is TRBV6-5, the J call TRBJ1-1, with TRBD1 as a possible D gene (5 bases). Looked up from germline, CDR1 is MNHEY and CDR2 is SVGAGI. The V end was cut by 4 bases, the J end by 4 bases, with 13 bases between. The CDR3 spans 14 residues. DNA for the CDR3: TGTGCCAGCAGTTCCAGGACATGGTGCACTGAAGCTTTCTTT. This translates into CASSSRTWCTEAFF.

Remarks on this clonotype: One end of the junction is discordant with germline, which a read error may explain. V usage is TRBV5-1 and J usage is TRBJ2-1; tentatively, D is TRBD1 or TRBD2 (6 bases each). The CDR3 sequence is 17 residues long. CDR1 and CDR2 (germline): SGHRS, YFSETQ. In DNA, the CDR3 is TGCGCCAGCAGCTTGGGTCCCACGGGACCCGGGGGCGATGAGCAGCTCTTC. Amino acids: CASSLGPTGPGGDEQLF.

The CDR3 sequence is CASRFRGTRGQEQYF. The CDR3 nucleotides read TGTGCCAGCAGGTTCCGCGGGACACGGGGCCAGGAGCAGTACTTC. The chain has TRBV12-3 or TRBV12-4 and TRBJ2-7; D is tentatively TRBD1 or TRBD2 (6 bases each). V dropped 6 bases and J dropped 7 bases, with 22 bases sitting between them. This CDR3 contains 15 residues.

This clonotype was picked up many times. The chain recombines TRBV5-6 with TRBJ1-2, with TRBD1 matching over 8 bases. The CDR3 sequence is 14 residues long. CDR1 and CDR2 (germline): SGHDT, YYEEEE. V shed 0 bases, J shed 9 bases, and the junction held 7 bases outside the gene matches. In DNA, the CDR3 is TGTGCCAGCAGCTTGGAGTCAGGGGGCGTACGCTACACCTTC. Encoded protein: CASSLESGGVRYTF.

This clonotype was counted many times. The chain has TRBV29-1 and TRBJ2-7; TRBD1 matches 7 bases. J lost 0 bases, V lost 6 bases, and 14 bases had no gene match. The CDR3 sequence is 16 residues long. The germline V gene encodes CDR1 SQVTM and CDR2 ANQGSEA. This chain's CDR3 is CSVLGVRDSSSYEQYF. For the CDR3, the DNA is TGCAGCGTGCTAGGTGTTAGGGACAGCTCCTCCTACGAGCAGTACTTC.

The V call is TRBV2, the J call TRBJ2-5, with a weak D call TRBD1 (5 bases). Germline CDR1 SNHLY, CDR2 FYNNEI. V was clipped by 8 bases and J by 5 bases, with 15 bases between them. The length of the CDR3 is 13 residues. The CDR3 nucleotides are TGTGCCAGCGGCCGACAGCCTGGGGAGACCCAGTACTTC. Amino acid sequence: CASGRQPGETQYF.

Turning to this clonotype: The junction and the germline gene differ at one end; a read error may be behind it. The J gene is TRBJ2-7, the V gene TRBV12-3 or TRBV12-4, with D uncertain. This CDR3 spans 13 amino acids. DNA of the CDR3: TGTGCTAGCAGCTTCAGCCCGGGCGGCGAGCGGTACTTC. This codes for CASSFSPGGERYF.

This clonotype was recorded at least ten times. The chain is built from TRBV6-2 or TRBV6-3 and TRBJ2-5; D gene ambiguous. Trimming took 7 bases from V and 5 from J, leaving 14 bases between them. The CDR3 covers 13 residues. Per the germline V gene, CDR1 is MNHEY and CDR2 is SVGEGT. This chain's CDR3 is CASTKSEFETQYF. The CDR3 DNA follows: TGTGCCAGCACCAAATCAGAGTTCGAGACCCAGTACTTC.

About this clonotype: An end of the junction does not agree with germline; a read error may underlie this. The V gene is TRBV11-1, the J gene TRBJ2-7, with D unclear. The CDR3 contains 14 residues. The germline V gene encodes CDR1 SGHAT and CDR2 FQDESV (reference sequence). The CDR3 region is CAISRGRRPGEQYF. The DNA for the CDR3 is TGTGCCATCAGCCGAGGACGGCGACCCGGCGAGCAGTACTTC.

The rearrangement uses TRBV11-1 and TRBJ2-5; 7 bases match TRBD2. This CDR3 contains 17 residues. CDR1 is SGHAT and CDR2 is FQDESV in the germline V gene (reference sequence). With 5 bases clipped from V and 2 bases from J, the junction kept 14 bases outside the gene matches. The CDR3 DNA reads as TGTGCCAGCAGCCCTAATCCTAGGAGTAGCGGGCAAGAGACCCAGTACTTC. Encoded protein: CASSPNPRSSGQETQYF.

This chain links TRBV5-1 with TRBJ2-7; D is unresolved. Germline V gene lookup returns CDR1 SGHRS and CDR2 YFSETQ. Trimming stripped 0 bases from V and 6 bases from J, with 10 bases between. The CDR3 contains 13 residues. Here the CDR3 reads CASSLAPEREQYF. In DNA, the CDR3 is TGCGCCAGCAGCTTGGCCCCGGAGCGCGAGCAGTACTTC.

There are a few counts of this clonotype. With a much larger clone just one base away, this may be a read error. The rearrangement joins TRBV12-3 or TRBV12-4 to TRBJ2-1; the match to TRBD2 covers 10 bases. The CDR3 runs to 14 residues. The CDR3 region has the DNA TGTGACAGCAGTTTCCAATTCCCGGGACTAGCGCAATTCTTC. Translating gives CDSSFQFPGLAQFF.

The chain has TRBV5-5 and TRBJ1-1, with D possibly being TRBD1 (5 bases). V was shortened by 4 bases and J by 0 bases, with 7 bases between the two germline ends. From germline, CDR1 is SGHKS and CDR2 YYEKEE (reference sequence). CDR3 length equals 13 residues. This CDR3 is CASSRGMNTEAFF. CDR3 sequence (DNA): TGTGCCAGCAGCAGGGGCATGAACACTGAAGCTTTCTTT.

As regards this clonotype: At one end, the junction sequence differs from germline, possibly due to a read error. The rearrangement joins TRBV6-2 or TRBV6-3 to TRBJ2-1; D might be TRBD2 (5 bases). Germline V gene data show CDR1 as MNHEY and CDR2 as SVGEGT. The CDR3 consists of 17 residues. The CDR3 DNA sequence: TGTGCCTGCAGTTACCTCCTCGGTGGGAGCTCCTTCAATGAGCAGTTCTTC. It codes for CACSYLLGGSSFNEQFF.

About this clonotype: No conserved phenylalanine or tryptophan ends this CDR3, so it is likely a read error. CDR3 region: CSVDLCGTEAFS. As DNA, the CDR3 is TGCAGCGTTGATCTGTGCGGCACTGAAGCTTTCTCT. V and J are TRBV29-1 and TRBJ1-1; D gene ambiguous. V shed 3 bases and J shed 4 bases, with 9 bases lying between them. The CDR3 spans 12 residues. Germline-derived CDR1 and CDR2 are SQVTM and ANQGSEA.

V and J are TRBV10-3 and TRBJ1-1; no reliable D call. This CDR3 spans 14 amino acids. Germline V gene sequence: CDR1 ENHRY, CDR2 SYGVKD. V lost 3 bases to trimming and J lost 7 bases, with 15 bases between them. The CDR3 spells CAISEARAGNEAFF. The CDR3 DNA is TGTGCCATCAGTGAAGCGAGGGCGGGCAATGAAGCTTTCTTT.

Notes on this clonotype: Because it lacks the conserved phenylalanine or tryptophan at the end, this CDR3 is likely a read error. This chain links TRBV11-1 with TRBJ2-5; D is unclear. The CDR3 spans 14 residues. Germline-derived CDR1 and CDR2 are SGHAT and FQDESV (reference sequence). CDR3 sequence (DNA): TGTGCCAGCCGCTTAGACGACCCCGAGGAGACCCAGTACTCC. Translation: CASRLDDPEETQYS.

This chain joins TRBV29-1 and TRBJ2-5; D is undetermined. Germline CDR1 reads SQVTM; CDR2 reads ANQGSEA. This CDR3 has 12 residues. Trimming left V 0 bases short and J 5 bases short, with 7 bases between. CDR3 amino acids: CSVEEVQETQYF. In nucleotides, the CDR3 is TGCAGCGTTGAAGAGGTTCAGGAGACCCAGTACTTC. Complete variable domain (other parts from reference TRBV29-1 and TRBJ2-5): SAVISQKPSRDICQRGTSLTIQCQVDSQVTMMFWYRQQPGQSLTLIATANQGSEATYESGFVIDKFPISRPNLTFSTLTVSNMSPEDSSIYLCSVEEVQETQYFGPGTRLLVL.